The entry that follows covers one T cell receptor beta chain sequence. Its antigen is not identified. All donors participated as healthy donors of bone marrow. The entry originates in a study of cytomegalovirus exposure and HLA in healthy donors. Study background: Assignment to the Caucasian-associated ancestry cluster applied to about 80% of the approximately 380 genotyped donors. Study-level findings and limits: High sensitivity and specificity were reportedly achieved when the classifier diagnosed cytomegalovirus status. The authors enumerated over 150 TCR beta chains as linked to cytomegalovirus.

This CDR3 is built from 17 residues. The germline V gene encodes CDR1 SGHTA and CDR2 FQGNSA. V shed 6 bases and J 7 bases; nucleotides not matched to a gene: 15. The PCR ran on 60 Vbeta and 13 Jbeta primers. The method was immunoSEQ multiplex PCR; TCRdb's version includes in-frame clones alone and lacks a portion of them. Of roughly 40,000 clones detected, about 50% appear once; the ten largest clones hold 12%. The genes are TRBV7-2 and TRBJ1-5, with 10 bases lining up with TRBD1. This TCR came from a human donor in good health. Sequencing input: PBMCs. CDR3 sequence: CASSHRDRGLTGQPQHF. The DNA for the CDR3 is TGTGCCAGCAGTCACCGGGACAGGGGCCTTACTGGGCAGCCCCAGCATTTT.